These 10 T cell receptor beta chains originate from one sample sequenced in a study. TCRdb redid the calling of the 5' RACE reads with MiXCR, one entry per CDR3 protein. The sample yields approximately 53,000 distinct CDR3 sequences, around 26% seen once. Input material: tumor-infiltrating memory CD4+ T cells sorted from the breast tumor. Subset noted: memory CD4+ T cells, CD4+CD45RO+CD25-. Source of these receptors: a female donor with breast cancer.

As to this clonotype: A clone one base away is much larger, so this may be a read error. The J gene is TRBJ2-2, the V gene TRBV6-5, with D perhaps matching TRBD2 (5 bases). Germline values: CDR1 MNHEY, CDR2 SVGAGI. Trimming removed 11 bases at V and 6 bases at J, with 19 bases between. CDR3 length: 14 amino acids. The DNA for the CDR3 is TGTGCCTCCCTAACAGAGGGCCGGTCCGGGGAGCTGTTTTTT. This translates into CASLTEGRSGELFF.

Comment on this clonotype: The final CDR3 position lacks the conserved phenylalanine or tryptophan, pointing to a likely read error. The genes are TRBV7-3 and TRBJ2-1; TRBD2 might be the D (6 bases). Germline CDR1 and CDR2: SGHTA and FQGTGA. The CDR3 is made up of 16 amino acids. This CDR3 is CASSLFAGLTYNEQFS. In nucleotides, the CDR3 is TGCGCCAGCAGCTTATTCGCGGGATTGACCTACAATGAGCAGTTCTCC.

The chain links TRBV7-9 to TRBJ1-1; D uncertain. The germline V gene encodes CDR1 SEHNR and CDR2 FQNEAQ (reference sequence). The germline V and J ends were trimmed by 2 bases and 5 bases, with 12 bases remaining between them. The CDR3 totals 14 residues. CDR3 region: CASSLMSGETEAFF. In DNA, the CDR3 is TGTGCCAGCAGCTTAATGTCCGGGGAAACTGAAGCTTTCTTT.

As regards this clonotype: The junction does not match germline at one end; this may be a read error. CDR3 nucleotides: TGTGCCAGCAGCTACTGGGGGGAACAAGAGACCCAGTGCTTC. This gives the protein CASSYWGEQETQCF. The gene calls are TRBV5-5 and TRBJ2-5; tentative D call: TRBD2 (6 bases). This CDR3 contains 14 residues. CDR1 is SGHKS and CDR2 is YYEKEE in the germline V gene (reference sequence).

The table lists this clonotype with a few counts. The chain employs TRBV28 and TRBJ2-2; TRBD2 matches 10 bases. With 2 bases clipped from V and 5 bases from J, the junction kept 11 bases outside the gene matches. The CDR3 totals 18 residues. Per the germline V gene, CDR1 is MDHEN and CDR2 is SYDVKM. This chain's CDR3 is CASSLIGAGGPLTGELFF. CDR3 DNA sequence: TGTGCCAGCAGTTTAATTGGAGCGGGAGGGCCACTTACCGGGGAGCTGTTTTTT.

This clonotype was counted a few times. The CDR3 loop reads CASSLAGSPTETQYF. CDR3 in DNA: TGCGCCAGCAGCTTAGCGGGTAGTCCCACAGAGACCCAGTACTTC. The rearrangement uses TRBV5-1 and TRBJ2-5, with a tentative D call TRBD2 (6 bases). V was trimmed by 2 bases and J by 4 bases, leaving 15 bases between them. This CDR3 is 15 amino acids long. The V gene's germline CDR1 is SGHRS and CDR2 YFSETQ.

The chain couples TRBV7-6 to TRBJ1-1; 7 bases match TRBD1. Germline CDR1 reads SGHVS; CDR2 reads FNYEAQ. The CDR3 spans 12 residues. The junction had 4 bases not matched to a gene; V was cut back by 5 bases and J by 7 bases. The chain's CDR3 is CASSPRGREAFF. The CDR3 nucleotides are TGTGCCAGCAGCCCAAGGGGGCGTGAAGCTTTCTTT.

This clonotype was counted at least ten times. The V gene is TRBV7-2, the J gene TRBJ2-7; possible D gene TRBD2, 6 bases. V lost 6 bases, J lost 2 bases, and 17 bases lay in between. There are 15 residues in the CDR3. In germline, CDR1 is SGHTA, CDR2 FQGNSA. The CDR3 protein is CASSQAGGKAYEQYF. The CDR3 DNA reads TGTGCCAGCAGTCAAGCCGGCGGGAAGGCCTACGAGCAGTACTTC.

The chain has TRBV5-5 and TRBJ2-7, with 13 bases lining up with TRBD2. Germline values: CDR1 SGHKS, CDR2 YYEKEE (reference sequence). The CDR3 covers 15 residues. The trim removed 4 bases at V and 3 bases at J, leaving 4 bases unmatched. The CDR3 nucleotides read TGTGCCAGCAGCCCGGGACTAGCGGGGATCTACGAGCAGTACTTC. It specifies CASSPGLAGIYEQYF.

The V and J genes are TRBV5-1 and TRBJ2-2, with no clear D. CDR1 and CDR2 from the germline V gene are SGHRS and YFSETQ. The CDR3 loop spans 15 amino acids. V lost 5 bases to trimming and J lost 0 bases, with 11 bases between them. The CDR3 protein is CASRPPVANTGELFF. In nucleotides, the CDR3 is TGCGCCAGCAGACCCCCCGTTGCGAACACCGGGGAGCTGTTTTTT.